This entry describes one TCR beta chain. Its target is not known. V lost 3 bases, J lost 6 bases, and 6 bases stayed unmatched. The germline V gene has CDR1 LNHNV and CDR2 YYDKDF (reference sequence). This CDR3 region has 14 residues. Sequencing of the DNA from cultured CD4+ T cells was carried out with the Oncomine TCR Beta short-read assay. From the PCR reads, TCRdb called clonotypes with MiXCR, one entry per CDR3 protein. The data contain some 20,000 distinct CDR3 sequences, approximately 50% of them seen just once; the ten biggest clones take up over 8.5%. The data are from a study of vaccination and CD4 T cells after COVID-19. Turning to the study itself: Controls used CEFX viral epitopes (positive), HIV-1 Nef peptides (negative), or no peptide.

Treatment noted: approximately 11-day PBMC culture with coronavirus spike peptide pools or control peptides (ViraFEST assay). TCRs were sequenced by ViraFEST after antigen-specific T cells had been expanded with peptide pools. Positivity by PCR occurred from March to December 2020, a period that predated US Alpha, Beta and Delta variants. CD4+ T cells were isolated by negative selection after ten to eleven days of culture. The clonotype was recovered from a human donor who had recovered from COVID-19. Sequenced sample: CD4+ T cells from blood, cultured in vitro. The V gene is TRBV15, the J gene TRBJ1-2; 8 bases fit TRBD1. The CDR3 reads CATSRRTTGDGYTF. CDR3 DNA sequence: TGTGCCACCAGCAGGAGGACGACAGGGGATGGCTACACCTTC.